This T cell receptor beta chain was sequenced during a study of T cell repertoires in cytomegalovirus infection. Overall study: It can be stated that public TCR beta signatures indicated CMV infection as well as a matching HLA type.

Notes on this clonotype: Its antigen is undetermined.

Study results and limitations: Dominating the ex vivo response were HLA-C-restricted CMV-specific TCR beta clonotypes.

TCRdb re-called the reads through MiXCR, storing one row per CDR3 protein. Of hundreds of thousands of distinct CDR3 sequences in the sample, 25% to 40% were seen once. The CDR3 is 18 residues long. Trimming cost V 0 bases and J 0 bases, with 14 bases left between them. The TCR was taken from a human donor in good health (CMV status not recorded). Some clones in this sample may be carry-over from other donors' samples. The V and J genes are TRBV12-3 or TRBV12-4 and TRBJ1-4; D might be TRBD1 (6 bases). The sequencing used cultured CD8+ T cells from PBMCs, collected from culture after CMV antigen stimulation. For the CDR3, the DNA is TGTGCCAGCAGTTTAGCGGGACAAGTACTATCAACTAATGAAAAACTGTTTTTT. It yields the protein CASSLAGQVLSTNEKLFF.